The clone carrying this T cell receptor (beta chain) was recorded a few times. What it binds is unknown. This entry comes from a study of T cells in Graves' hyperthyroidism and ophthalmopathy. Clinical symptoms, serum thyroxine, TRAb, thyroid ultrasound and orbital computed tomography established diagnosis. The CDR3 is 12 residues long. Germline V gene lookup returns CDR1 LGHDT and CDR2 YNNKEL (reference sequence). V was trimmed by 1 base and J by 5 bases, leaving 5 bases between them. Regions amplified from RNA transcripts were the TCR beta CDR3 regions. Initially, a first-round RT-PCR of the TCR CDR3 employed the HTBI primer set. TCRdb reprocessed the multiplex PCR reads with MiXCR, giving one entry per CDR3 protein. This sample has 250,000 to 350,000 distinct CDR3 sequences, with approximately 20% found just once. Overall study results and limits: Stable hyperthyroidism and ophthalmopathy were separated using 13 V-J signatures.

The chain employs TRBV3-1 and TRBJ2-5; no clear D gene. The specimen was blood. The origin of this receptor is a man in his thirties or forties with Graves' ophthalmopathy. For the CDR3, the DNA is TGTGCCAGCAGCCAAGGCGGTGAGACCCAGTACTTC. Translating gives CASSQGGETQYF.